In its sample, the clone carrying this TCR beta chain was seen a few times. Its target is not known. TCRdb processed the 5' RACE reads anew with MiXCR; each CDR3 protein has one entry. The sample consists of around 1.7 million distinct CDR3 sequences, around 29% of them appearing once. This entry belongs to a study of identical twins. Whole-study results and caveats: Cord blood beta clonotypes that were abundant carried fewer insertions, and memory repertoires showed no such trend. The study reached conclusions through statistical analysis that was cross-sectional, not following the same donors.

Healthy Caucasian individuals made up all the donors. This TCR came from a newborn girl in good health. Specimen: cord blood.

The CDR3 spells CASSLWTRYEQYF. CDR3 bases: TGTGCCAGCAGTTTATGGACACGCTACGAGCAGTACTTC. The chain carries TRBV12-3 or TRBV12-4 and TRBJ2-7; a weak D match, TRBD1 (5 bases). The CDR3 is 13 amino acids. V was clipped by 2 bases and J by 3 bases, with 8 bases between them.